This passage covers 13 T cell receptor beta chains from one sample sequenced in a study of Tregs in tolerant kidney transplant recipients. Generated by immunoSEQ multiplex PCR, the TCRdb table keeps only in-frame clones and is missing some. The profile shows 74,000 or so clones, 91% of them singletons. Related graft donors supplied nonmyeloablative bone marrow transplants, and mixed chimerism was transient. Sequenced material: CD4+ T cells from blood (PBMCs), taken 24 months after the transplant. The receptors originated from a human patient who received a combined kidney and bone marrow transplant. These T cells may partly come from the graft donor.

V and J are TRBV19 and TRBJ1-2, with 9 bases aligning to TRBD1. This CDR3 spans 17 amino acids. The trim removed 7 bases at V and 6 bases at J, leaving 18 bases unmatched. Germline V gives CDR1 LNHDA, CDR2 SQIVND (reference sequence). The CDR3 sequence is CASTLGTGYPLVDGYTF. In DNA form, the CDR3 reads TGTGCCAGTACCCTCGGGACAGGGTACCCTCTTGTGGATGGCTACACCTTC. The full variable domain, with the rest looked up from reference TRBV19 and TRBJ1-2, is DGGITQSPKYLFRKEGQNVTLSCEQNLNHDAMYWYRQDPGQGLRLIYYSQIVNDFQKGDIAEGYSVSREKKESFPLTVTSAQKNPTAFYLCASTLGTGYPLVDGYTFGSGTRLTVV.

This chain connects TRBV12-5 to TRBJ1-2, with a weak D call TRBD1 (6 bases). Between the trimmed V and J ends, which lost 8 bases and 5 bases, there was a span of 33 bases. The CDR3 loop spans 19 amino acids. Germline V CDR1 and CDR2: LGHNT, FRNRAP. CDR3 loop: CASSPQDSRDKLSVYGYTF. Here the CDR3 DNA reads TGTGCTAGTTCGCCCCAGGATTCCCGGGACAAGTTATCGGTATATGGCTACACCTTC. The whole variable domain, filled in from reference TRBV12-5 and TRBJ1-2, reads DARVTQTPRHKVTEMGQEVTMRCQPILGHNTVFWYRQTMMQGLELLAYFRNRAPLDDSGMPKDRFSAEMPDATLATLKIQPSEPRDSAVYFCASSPQDSRDKLSVYGYTFGSGTRLTVV.

V usage is TRBV7-2 and J usage is TRBJ1-4; TRBD1 is a possible D gene (5 bases). This CDR3 region has 14 residues. Per the germline V gene, CDR1 is SGHTA and CDR2 is FQGNSA. Trimming removed 7 bases at V and 4 bases at J, with 13 bases between. The CDR3: CASTQGINNEKLFF. The CDR3 bases are TGTGCCAGCACCCAGGGTATTAATAATGAAAAACTGTTTTTT. Full variable domain (remainder filled in from reference TRBV7-2 and TRBJ1-4): GAGVSQSPSNKVTEKGKDVELRCDPISGHTALYWYRQSLGQGLEFLIYFQGNSAPDKSGLPSDRFSAERTGGSVSTLTIQRTQQEDSAVYLCASTQGINNEKLFFGSGTQLSVL.

This clone was detected only a few times. The V gene is TRBV18, the J gene TRBJ1-4; 7 nucleotides agree with TRBD1. This CDR3 has 15 residues. In germline, CDR1 is KGHSH, CDR2 LQKENI. The J segment lost 8 bases and the V segment lost 5 bases, leaving 11 bases of the junction unmatched. The DNA of the CDR3 is TGTGCCAGCTCATCCAACCGACAGGGAGGAGAAAAACTGTTTTTT. This gives the protein CASSSNRQGGEKLFF.

The chain couples TRBV14 to TRBJ1-2; 9 bases agree with TRBD1. CDR1 and CDR2 from the germline V gene are SGHDN and FVKESK. The V segment lost 2 bases and the J segment 1 base; nucleotides outside the gene matches: 11. The length of the CDR3 is 18 residues. The CDR3 spells CASSQLRDRARGNYGYTF. The CDR3 DNA follows: TGTGCCAGCAGCCAACTCCGGGACAGGGCTCGGGGTAACTATGGCTACACCTTC.

This clone was counted a single time. The rearrangement uses TRBV9 and TRBJ2-7, with TRBD2 identical over 7 bases. The V gene end was trimmed by 4 bases and the J gene end by 2 bases; junction bases not matched to a gene: 6. The germline gives CDR1 SGDLS, CDR2 YYNGEE. This CDR3 is built from 14 residues. The CDR3 DNA reads as TGTGCCAGCAGCCCCACGGGGAGGGCCTACGAGCAGTACTTC. This encodes CASSPTGRAYEQYF.

V gene TRBV7-2 combines with J gene TRBJ2-3, with a possible D match to TRBD2 (6 bases). The ends were cut back, 0 bases at V and 0 bases at J, with 13 bases in the middle. CDR3 length equals 17 residues. Germline lookup yields CDR1 SGHTA and CDR2 FQGNSA. The chain's CDR3 is CASSLALIGGSTDTQYF. The CDR3 DNA reads TGTGCCAGCAGCTTAGCGCTTATCGGGGGAAGCACAGATACGCAGTATTTT.

The chain combines TRBV10-3 with TRBJ2-6; a possible D gene is TRBD1 (5 bases). V was clipped by 7 bases and J by 4 bases, with 11 bases between them. The germline gives CDR1 ENHRY, CDR2 SYGVKD. The CDR3 sequence is 14 residues long. This CDR3 is CAIKSRAGANVLTF. The CDR3 nucleotides are TGTGCCATCAAGTCCAGGGCCGGGGCCAACGTCCTGACTTTC.

V and J are TRBV6-5 and TRBJ2-1, with 9 nucleotides matching TRBD2. The CDR3 length is 14 residues. Per germline, CDR1 MNHEY and CDR2 SVGAGI. V dropped 4 bases and J dropped 9; count of bases not matched to a gene: 7. The CDR3 loop is CASSLAGAGGEQFF. In nucleotides, the CDR3 is TGTGCCAGCAGTTTAGCGGGGGCGGGTGGTGAGCAGTTCTTC.

The rearrangement links TRBV7-2 to TRBJ2-5, with TRBD1 matching over 7 bases. The V gene's germline CDR1 is SGHTA and CDR2 FQGNSA. The CDR3 extends over 14 amino acids. V shed 5 bases and J 2 bases; nucleotides not matched to a gene: 5. CDR3 amino acids: CASSERTGQETQYF. The CDR3 nucleotides are TGTGCCAGCAGCGAACGGACAGGTCAAGAGACCCAGTACTTC.

V gene TRBV7-9 combines with J gene TRBJ1-2; D possibly corresponds to TRBD1 (5 bases). Germline V gene data show CDR1 as SEHNR and CDR2 as FQNEAQ (reference sequence). The CDR3 consists of 14 residues. V lost 1 base to trimming and J lost 7 bases, with 13 bases between them. CDR3 bases: TGTGCCAGCAGCTTAGAAACGCAGGGTGGTGGCTACACCTTC. It is translated as CASSLETQGGGYTF.

The chain links TRBV7-2 to TRBJ2-7; a weak D match, TRBD2 (6 bases). Germline loops: CDR1 SGHTA, CDR2 FQGNSA. Trimming took 3 bases from V and 2 from J, leaving 8 bases between them. The length of the CDR3 is 13 residues. This CDR3 is CASSFTSPYEQYF. The CDR3 bases are TGTGCCAGCAGCTTTACTAGCCCCTACGAGCAGTACTTC.

V gene TRBV7-2 combines with J gene TRBJ2-7, with D unclear. This CDR3 is 11 amino acids long. Germline loops: CDR1 SGHTA, CDR2 FQGNSA. Trimming took 4 bases from V and 4 from J, leaving 5 bases between them. The CDR3 coding sequence is TGTGCCAGCAGCTCCTTTTACGAGCAGTACTTC. Protein sequence: CASSSFYEQYF.